The 7 T cell receptor beta chains in this list originate from one sample, sequenced in a study of a mutant IDH1 vaccine in newly diagnosed glioma (dated by TCRdb to about 2021). Receptor amplification or capture employed the immunoSEQ multiplex PCR assay. TCRdb took over this immuneACCESS table, retaining in-frame rearrangements with V and J assigned. Such tables are incomplete; in checked studies, under half of the missing clones stem from an unresolved V gene, and the remainder is unexplained. A total of under 65,000 clones appear in this sample, 80% of them only once. The ten largest clones represent roughly 5.7% of the sample. In light of the paper, this sample's time point label describes: week 11, during vaccination. Each vaccine dose was 300 ug of a 20-mer mutant IDH1 peptide in Montanide, given subcutaneously with topical imiquimod. Antigen specificity for these receptors is unknown. This material consisted of PBMCs, taken from a glioma patient whose treatment included an IDH1 peptide vaccine. Every receptor here comes from a man over 45 with glioma.

This clone was picked up a small number of times. The chain couples TRBV7-2 to TRBJ1-2; 10 nucleotides line up with TRBD1. Germline CDR1 reads SGHTA; CDR2 reads FQGNSA. J lost 2 bases, V lost 5 bases, and 5 bases had no gene match. This CDR3 is 15 amino acids long. CDR3 loop: CASSLGTGENYGYTF. The CDR3 DNA follows: TGTGCCAGCAGCCTAGGGACAGGGGAAAACTATGGCTACACCTTC.

The chain employs TRBV11-2 and TRBJ2-7; the D call may be TRBD1 or TRBD2 (5 bases each). Per germline, CDR1 SGHAT and CDR2 FQNNGV. Trimming took 6 bases from V and 2 from J, leaving 11 bases between them. The CDR3 is made up of 13 amino acids. The CDR3 DNA sequence: TGTGCCAGCAGACGACTGGGGGCCTACGAGCAGTACTTC. Translated, it gives CASRRLGAYEQYF.

The rearrangement links TRBV5-4 to TRBJ2-3, with D perhaps matching TRBD2 (5 bases). This CDR3 region has 15 residues. The germline V gene encodes CDR1 SGHNT and CDR2 YYREEE (reference sequence). V was clipped by 6 bases and J by 3 bases, with 17 bases between them. CDR3 in DNA: TGTGCCAGCATCTCGCTTGGTGAGGGAACAGATACGCAGTATTTT. Its translation: CASISLGEGTDTQYF. Full variable domain (remainder filled in from reference TRBV5-4 and TRBJ2-3): ETGVTQSPTHLIKTRGQQVTLRCSSQSGHNTVSWYQQALGQGPQFIFQYYREEENGRGNFPPRFSGLQFPNYSSELNVNALELDDSALYLCASISLGEGTDTQYFGPGTRLTVL.

This rearrangement joins TRBV7-2 to TRBJ2-5; D may be TRBD1 (6 bases). V gave up 1 base and J gave up 4 bases, with 13 bases separating them. This CDR3 comprises 15 residues. Per germline, CDR1 SGHTA and CDR2 FQGNSA. CDR3 protein: CASSLGMGARETQYF. The CDR3 DNA reads TGTGCCAGCAGCTTAGGGATGGGGGCGCGAGAGACCCAGTACTTC.

The chain uses TRBV28 and TRBJ2-7; 10 positions agree with TRBD1. The CDR3 has 14 amino acids. V lost 3 bases to trimming and J lost 4 bases; unmatched junction nucleotides: 3. Per the germline V gene, CDR1 is MDHEN and CDR2 is SYDVKM. CDR3: CASSFGQGGYEQYF. The CDR3 DNA reads as TGTGCCAGCAGTTTTGGACAGGGGGGGTACGAGCAGTACTTC.

This clone was picked up a small number of times. CDR3 in amino acids: CASSYGGGRVAFF. The CDR3 bases are TGTGCCAGCAGTTACGGAGGGGGGCGAGTCGCTTTCTTT. The rearrangement uses TRBV6-5 and TRBJ1-1; the D gene is possibly TRBD1 (6 bases). The CDR3 extends over 13 amino acids. V was shortened by 2 bases and J by 11 bases, with 15 bases between the two germline ends. Germline assignment: CDR1 MNHEY and CDR2 SVGAGI.

V gene TRBV5-4 combines with J gene TRBJ2-1, with 11 nucleotides matching TRBD2. The V gene's germline CDR1 is SGHNT and CDR2 YYREEE (reference sequence). The junction had 11 bases not matched to a gene; V was cut back by 5 bases and J by 7 bases. The CDR3 covers 16 residues. The CDR3, as DNA: TGTGCCAGCAGATTTAGCGGGAGGGCCGATTTGAATGAGCAGTTCTTC. This sequence encodes CASRFSGRADLNEQFF.